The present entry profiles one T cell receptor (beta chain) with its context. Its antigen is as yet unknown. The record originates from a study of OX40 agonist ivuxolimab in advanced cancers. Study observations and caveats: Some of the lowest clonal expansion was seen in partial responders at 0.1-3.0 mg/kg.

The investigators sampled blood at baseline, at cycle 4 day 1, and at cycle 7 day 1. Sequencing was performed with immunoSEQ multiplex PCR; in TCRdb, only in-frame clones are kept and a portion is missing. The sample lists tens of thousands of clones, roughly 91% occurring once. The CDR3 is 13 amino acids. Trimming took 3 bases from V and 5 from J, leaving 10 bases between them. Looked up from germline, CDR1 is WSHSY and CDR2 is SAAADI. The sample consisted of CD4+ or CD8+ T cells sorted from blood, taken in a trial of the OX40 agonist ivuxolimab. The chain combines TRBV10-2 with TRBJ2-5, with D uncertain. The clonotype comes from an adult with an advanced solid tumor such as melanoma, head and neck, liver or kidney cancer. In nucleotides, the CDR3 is TGCGCCAGCAGTGATGTAAGCACGGAGACCCAGTACTTC. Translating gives CASSDVSTETQYF.